This entry describes one T cell receptor beta chain. Antigen: not known. Healthy people donating bone marrow made up the donors. The data originate from a study of cytomegalovirus exposure and HLA in healthy donors. On the study more broadly: Among over 350 genotyped donors, more than 65% fell in the Caucasian-associated ancestry cluster. The study, taken as a whole, reports: V- and J-gene trimming of TCR beta was linked (in a later analysis) to a missense DCLRE1C variant.

The study ran its PCR with 60 Vbeta and 13 Jbeta primers. Clones were sequenced by immunoSEQ multiplex PCR, and TCRdb holds only the in-frame ones, with some missing. Here the sample spans some 54,000 clones, 75% to 85% being singletons. Trimming stripped 6 bases from V and 1 base from J, with 7 bases between. This CDR3 is 13 amino acids long. Germline CDR1 MNHNS, CDR2 SASEGT. The genes are TRBV6-1 and TRBJ2-1; D call uncertain. Sequencing was carried out using PBMCs. This TCR came from a male donor in good health and CMV-seronegative. The CDR3 protein is CASRTVSYNEQFF. CDR3 nucleotides: TGTGCCAGCAGAACAGTTTCCTACAATGAGCAGTTCTTC.